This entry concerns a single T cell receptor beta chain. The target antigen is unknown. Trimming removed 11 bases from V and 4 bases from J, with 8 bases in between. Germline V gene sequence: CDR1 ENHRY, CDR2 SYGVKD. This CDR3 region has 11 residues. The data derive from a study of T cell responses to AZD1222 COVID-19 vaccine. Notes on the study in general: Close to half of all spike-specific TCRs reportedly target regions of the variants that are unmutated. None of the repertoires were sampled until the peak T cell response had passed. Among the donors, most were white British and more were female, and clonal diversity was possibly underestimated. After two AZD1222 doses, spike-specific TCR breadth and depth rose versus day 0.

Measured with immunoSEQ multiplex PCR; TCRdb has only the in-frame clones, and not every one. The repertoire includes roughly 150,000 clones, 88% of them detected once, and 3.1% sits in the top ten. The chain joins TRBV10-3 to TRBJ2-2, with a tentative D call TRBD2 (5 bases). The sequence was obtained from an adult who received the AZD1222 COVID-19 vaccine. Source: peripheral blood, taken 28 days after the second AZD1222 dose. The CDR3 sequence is CAATTTGELFF. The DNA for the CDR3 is TGTGCCGCGACTACCACCGGGGAGCTGTTTTTT.